A single TCR beta chain is shown here with its context. The source of the sample is a study of blood T cell repertoires in COVID-19. Study details: Researchers got acute and convalescent COVID-19 samples from the United States, Italy and Spain.

Only in-frame clones appear in the TCRdb table, and some are missing; sequencing was by immunoSEQ multiplex PCR. The sample carries 250,000 to 300,000 clones, approximately 91% recorded once. The study recruited people aged about 18 to 89 years across around 23 US areas. V lost 5 bases and J lost 8, with 25 bases in between. This CDR3 is 17 amino acids long. The V gene's germline CDR1 is SEHNR and CDR2 FQNEAQ (reference sequence). The chain links TRBV7-9 to TRBJ1-5; possibly TRBD1 for D (6 bases). This sequence was found in a woman aged 35 to 49 with acute COVID-19. Material for sequencing was PBMCs or T cells enriched from blood (not recorded which). The CDR3 DNA reads TGTGCCAGCAGCCTGGGGGGGGCAGGGAGGTTGGATGAGCCCCAGCATTTT. This translates into CASSLGGAGRLDEPQHF.